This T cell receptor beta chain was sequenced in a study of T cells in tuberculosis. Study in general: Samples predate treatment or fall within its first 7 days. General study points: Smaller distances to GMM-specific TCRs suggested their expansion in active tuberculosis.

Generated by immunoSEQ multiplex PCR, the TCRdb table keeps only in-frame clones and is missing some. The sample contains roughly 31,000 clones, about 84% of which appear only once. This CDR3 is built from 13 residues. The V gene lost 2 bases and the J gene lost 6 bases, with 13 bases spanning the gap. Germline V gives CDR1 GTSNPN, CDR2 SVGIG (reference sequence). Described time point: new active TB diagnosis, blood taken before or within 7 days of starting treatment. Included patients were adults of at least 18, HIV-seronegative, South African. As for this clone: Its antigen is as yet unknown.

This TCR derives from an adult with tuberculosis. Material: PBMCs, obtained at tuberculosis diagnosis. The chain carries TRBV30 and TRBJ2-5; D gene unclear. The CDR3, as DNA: TGTGCCTGGAGTAAGGCACCTAGGAAGACCCAGTACTTC. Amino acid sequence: CAWSKAPRKTQYF.